This T cell receptor beta chain derives from a study of shared T cell receptors in the human thymus. The repertoire was sequenced with immunoSEQ multiplex PCR; TCRdb's copy has only in-frame clones and lacks some. This table has 630,000 or so clones, around 87% appearing once. The CDR3 is 17 residues long. Looked up from germline, CDR1 is SSHAT and CDR2 is FNYEAQ (reference sequence). A note on this clone: One end of the junction does not line up with germline, which may come from a read error.

These same records also appear under a second study, on human thymus T cells. From that second work: Thymus tissue was removed during corrective cardiac surgery. Thymic and blood repertoires appeared to show biased V and J gene usage. Related work showed strongly overlapping thymic repertoires across unrelated individuals.

The receptor comes from a boy younger than two with a congenital heart defect. The gene calls are TRBV7-7 and TRBJ2-1, with TRBD2 matching 7 bases. The source material was thymocytes. CDR3 nucleotide sequence: TGTGCTAGCAGCTTATGGAACAGGACTAGCTCCTACAATGAGCAGTTCTTC. Protein product: CASSLWNRTSSYNEQFF. The full variable domain, completed using reference TRBV7-7 and TRBJ2-1, is GAGVSQSPRYKVTKRGQDVTLRCDPISSHATLYWYQQALGQGPEFLTYFNYEAQPDKSGLPSDRFSAERPEGSISTLTIQRTEQRDSAMYRCASSLWNRTSSYNEQFFGPGTRLTVL.